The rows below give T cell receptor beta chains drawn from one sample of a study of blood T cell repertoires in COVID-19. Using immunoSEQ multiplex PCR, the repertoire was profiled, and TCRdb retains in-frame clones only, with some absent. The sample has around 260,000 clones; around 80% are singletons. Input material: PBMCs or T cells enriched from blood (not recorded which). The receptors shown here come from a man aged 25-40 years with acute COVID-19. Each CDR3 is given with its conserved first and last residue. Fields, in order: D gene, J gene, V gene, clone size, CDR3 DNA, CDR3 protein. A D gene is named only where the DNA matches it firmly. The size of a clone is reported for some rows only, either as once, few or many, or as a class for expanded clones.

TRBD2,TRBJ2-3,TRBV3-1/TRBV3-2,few,TGTGCCAGCAGCCGCCCGACTAGCGGGGATCCAGATACGCAGTATTTT,CASSRPTSGDPDTQYF
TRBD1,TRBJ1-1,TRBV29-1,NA,TGCAGCTCGCGGGACAGGTGGAACACTGAAGCTTTCTTT,CSSRDRWNTEAFF
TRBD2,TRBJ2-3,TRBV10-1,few,TGCGCCAGCAGCGCCTCGATCGGGGGGGGACCTAGCACAGATACGCAGTATTTT,CASSASIGGGPSTDTQYF
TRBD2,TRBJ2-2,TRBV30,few,TGTGCCTGGCTTGGTAGCGGGTACACCGGGGAGCTGTTTTTT,CAWLGSGYTGELFF
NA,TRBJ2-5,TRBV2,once,TGTGCCAGCAGTATCTTCCAAGAGACCCAGTACTTC,CASSIFQETQYF
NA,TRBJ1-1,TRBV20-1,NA,TGCAGTGTGCTCGGGGGGGCCCAAGCTTTCTTT,CSVLGGAQAFF
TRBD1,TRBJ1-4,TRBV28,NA,TGTGCCAGCAACTCGGGACAGAGAAATGAAAAACTGTTTTTT,CASNSGQRNEKLFF
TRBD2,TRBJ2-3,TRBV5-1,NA,TGCGCCAGCAGCCTGGGACTATACACAGATACGCAGTATTTT,CASSLGLYTDTQYF
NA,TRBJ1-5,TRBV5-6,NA,TGTGCCCGCAGCCGGGGGGGGCGCAATCAGCCCCAGCATTTT,CARSRGGRNQPQHF
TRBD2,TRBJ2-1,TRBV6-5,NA,TGTGCCAGCACCCCCACTAGCGGACTTCAGTTCTTC,CASTPTSGLQFF
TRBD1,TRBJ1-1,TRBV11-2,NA,TGTGCCAGCAGGCTCACAGGGGGCAGAAGTGAAGCTTTCTTT,CASRLTGGRSEAFF
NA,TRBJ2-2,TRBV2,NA,TGTGCCAGCATTACGCAGGGGGGAAACACCGGGGAGCTGTTTTTT,CASITQGGNTGELFF
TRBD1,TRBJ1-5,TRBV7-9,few,TGTGCCAGCAGCTTATCTGGCAGGGGGAATCAGCCCCAGCATTTT,CASSLSGRGNQPQHF
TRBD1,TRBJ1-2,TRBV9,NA,TGTGCCAGCAGCTCTACCTCTGGACAGGGTAGAACTAACTATGGCTACACCTTC,CASSSTSGQGRTNYGYTF
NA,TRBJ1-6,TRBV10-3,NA,TGTGCCATCTCGGAGTTTGATAATTCACCCCTCCACTTT,CAISEFDNSPLHF
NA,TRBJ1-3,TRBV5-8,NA,TGTGCCAGCAGCTTTGCGGGATTGAGAAACACCATATATTTT,CASSFAGLRNTIYF
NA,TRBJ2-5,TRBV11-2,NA,TGTGCCAGCAGCGTAACAGGGGGGGAGGAGACCCAGTACTTC,CASSVTGGEETQYF
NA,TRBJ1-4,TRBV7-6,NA,TGTGCCAGCAGCTTAACTAGCATGATAGATGGAAAACTGTTTTTT,CASSLTSMIDGKLFF
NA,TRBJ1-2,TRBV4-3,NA,TGCGCCAGCAGCCAAGACGCCCCCCGGGATGGCTACACCTTC,CASSQDAPRDGYTF
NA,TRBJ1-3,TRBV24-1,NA,TGTGCCACCAGTGAACCCGCGGGAAACACCATATATTTT,CATSEPAGNTIYF
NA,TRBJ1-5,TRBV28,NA,TGTGCCAGCATACGGGGGAATCAGCCCCAGCATTTT,CASIRGNQPQHF
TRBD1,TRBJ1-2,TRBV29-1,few,TGCAGCGTAGATGGGACAGGGGGCTCCAACTATGGCTACACCTTC,CSVDGTGGSNYGYTF
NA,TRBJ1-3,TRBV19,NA,TGTGCCAGTAGTCCAGTGGCGGAAAACACCATATATTTT,CASSPVAENTIYF
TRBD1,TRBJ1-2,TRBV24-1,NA,TGTGCCACCAGTGATCGACAGGGTTATCATGGCTACACCTTC,CATSDRQGYHGYTF
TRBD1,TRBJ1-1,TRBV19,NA,TGTGCCAGTAGTATAAGAGGGGGCTCGGTTGAAGCTTTCTTT,CASSIRGGSVEAFF
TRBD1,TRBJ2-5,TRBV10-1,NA,TGCGCCAGCAGTCTGCGCGGGACAGGCCTCGCGACCCAGTACTTC,CASSLRGTGLATQYF
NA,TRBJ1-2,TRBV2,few,TGTGCCAGCCACCCCCCGAACCTATATGGCTACACCTTC,CASHPPNLYGYTF
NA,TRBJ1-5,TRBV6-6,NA,TGTGCCAGCAGCCTAGGGGGGGGAGGCAATCAGCCCCAGCATTTT,CASSLGGGGNQPQHF
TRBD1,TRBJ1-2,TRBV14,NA,TGTGCCAGCAGCCCCTGGGACAGGGCCTATGGCTACACCTTC,CASSPWDRAYGYTF
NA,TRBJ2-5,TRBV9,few,TGTGCCAGCAGCGGCGGTGGGGCTACAGAGACCCAGTACTTC,CASSGGGATETQYF
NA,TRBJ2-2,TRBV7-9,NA,TGTGCCAGCAGCTCGGGGACACATAACACCGGGGAGCTGTTTTTT,CASSSGTHNTGELFF
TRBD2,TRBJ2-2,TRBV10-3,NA,TGTGCCATCAGTGAGGACGCGGGGGGGCGCGTCGGGGAGCTGTTTTTT,CAISEDAGGRVGELFF
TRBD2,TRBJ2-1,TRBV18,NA,TGTGCCAGCTCACCAATGGCTAGCGGGACGAATGAGCAGTTCTTC,CASSPMASGTNEQFF
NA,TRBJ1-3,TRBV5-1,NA,TGCGCCAGCAGCTTGGGAGGGACAAGCTCTGGAAACACCATATATTTT,CASSLGGTSSGNTIYF
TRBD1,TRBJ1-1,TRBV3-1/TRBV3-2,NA,TGTGCCAGCAGCCAAGCCGGACAGGGGATTCGGGGGACTGAAGCTTTCTTT,CASSQAGQGIRGTEAFF
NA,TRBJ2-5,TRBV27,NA,TGTGCCAGCAGTTTATACGTCGGGACTGACATAAAGAAGGCCCAGTACTTC,CASSLYVGTDIKKAQYF
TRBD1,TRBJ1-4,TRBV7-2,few,TGTGCCAGCAGCCCGGAAGGGGGCGAGGAAGAAAAACTGTTTTTT,CASSPEGGEEEKLFF
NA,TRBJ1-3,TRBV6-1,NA,TGTGCCAGCAGTGAAGGGGGAAGGGGGTCCGGAAACACCATATATTTT,CASSEGGRGSGNTIYF
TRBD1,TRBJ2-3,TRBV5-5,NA,TGTGCCAGCAGCTTGATCTTGACAGGGCGCACAGATACGCAGTATTTT,CASSLILTGRTDTQYF
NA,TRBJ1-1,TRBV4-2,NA,TGTGCCAGCAGCCAAGATCTTCTGGGTGAGGGCACTGAAGCTTTCTTT,CASSQDLLGEGTEAFF
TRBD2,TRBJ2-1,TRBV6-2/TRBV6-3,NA,TGTGCCAGCAGTACAACCGGGACTAGCCGTGAGCAGTTCTTC,CASSTTGTSREQFF
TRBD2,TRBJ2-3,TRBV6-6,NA,TGTGCCAGCAGTAAAGGGACTAGCGGGAGTGGTGATACGCAGTATTTT,CASSKGTSGSGDTQYF
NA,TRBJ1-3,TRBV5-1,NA,TGCGCCAGCAGCATAAAATCTGGAAACACCATATATTTT,CASSIKSGNTIYF
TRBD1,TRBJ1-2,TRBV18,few,TGTGCCAGCTCAGGGACAGGAGTGGATGGCTACACCTTC,CASSGTGVDGYTF
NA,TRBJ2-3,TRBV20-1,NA,TGCAGTGCCCAACGGTTGGATACGCAGTATTTT,CSAQRLDTQYF
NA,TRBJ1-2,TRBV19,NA,TGTGCCAGGGCGGCAGCCGATGGCTACACCTTC,CARAAADGYTF
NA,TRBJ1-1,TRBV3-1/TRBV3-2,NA,TGTGCCAGCAGCTACGGACACTTGAACACTGAAGCTTTCTTT,CASSYGHLNTEAFF
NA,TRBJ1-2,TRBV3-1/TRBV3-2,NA,TGTGCCAGCAGCCAAGCTAATCCGGGGTATGGCTACACCTTC,CASSQANPGYGYTF